One and the same sample provided the 32 T cell receptor beta chains below, sequenced in a study of T cell changes during pregnancy in multiple sclerosis. The assay was immunoSEQ multiplex PCR, and TCRdb's table has in-frame clones only and misses some. The sample carries approximately 100,000 clones, approximately 91% recorded once. The input for sequencing was peripheral blood, taken in the second trimester of pregnancy. These receptors originate from a female donor with multiple sclerosis, enrolled in a pregnancy study.

The chain links TRBV10-3 to TRBJ1-2, with no clear D. Deletions cut 4 bases from V and 5 bases from J, with 14 bases between. The germline gives CDR1 ENHRY, CDR2 SYGVKD. This CDR3 comprises 14 residues. As DNA, the CDR3 is TGTGCCATCAGTGGGGAGAGGGATAGGTATGGCTACACCTTC. Translating gives CAISGERDRYGYTF.

This clone was observed once. The chain joins TRBV14 to TRBJ2-3, with no clear D. Deletions cut 0 bases from V and 10 bases from J, with 5 bases between. The CDR3 is 11 residues long. From germline, CDR1 is SGHDN and CDR2 FVKESK. The CDR3 DNA sequence: TGTGCCAGCAGCCAAGATAGATCGCAGTATTTT. Translation: CASSQDRSQYF. Looking up the rest from reference TRBV14 and TRBJ2-3 gives the full variable domain: EAGVTQFPSHSVIEKGQTVTLRCDPISGHDNLYWYRRVMGKEIKFLLHFVKESKQDESGMPNNRFLAERTGGTYSTLKVQPAELEDSGVYFCASSQDRSQYFGPGTRLTVL.

The chain is built from TRBV11-2 and TRBJ2-4; tentative D call: TRBD2 (6 bases). Trimming stripped 5 bases from V and 6 bases from J, with 8 bases between. Germline-derived CDR1 and CDR2 are SGHAT and FQNNGV. The length of the CDR3 is 12 residues. The CDR3 reads CASSIGRNIQYF. CDR3 sequence (DNA): TGTGCCAGCAGCATCGGGAGAAACATTCAGTACTTC.

This clone was counted a few times. The chain employs TRBV29-1 and TRBJ2-7; TRBD2 agrees at 8 bases. This CDR3 is 14 amino acids long. V trimming: 1 base; J trimming: 3 bases; junction bases outside the gene matches: 5. Looked up from germline, CDR1 is SQVTM and CDR2 is ANQGSEA. CDR3 sequence (DNA): TGCAGCGTTGAAGCTGCGGGGGGAGGCTACGAGCAGTACTTC. Translating gives CSVEAAGGGYEQYF.

On this clone itself: The same CDR3 is also encoded by other DNA sequences in this sample. This chain connects TRBV7-8 to TRBJ2-7, with D perhaps matching TRBD1 (6 bases). The CDR3 has 14 amino acids. Trimming shortened V by 1 base and J by 4 bases, and 11 bases separated the two germline ends. Looked up from germline, CDR1 is SGHVS and CDR2 is FQNEAQ. Here the CDR3 reads CASSLGTASYEQYF. The CDR3 DNA reads as TGTGCCAGCAGCTTAGGGACAGCCTCTTACGAGCAGTACTTC.

The rearrangement links TRBV14 to TRBJ2-7, with 10 bases that match TRBD2. This CDR3 is 15 amino acids long. The germline CDR1 and CDR2 sequences are SGHDN and FVKESK. V shed 1 base, J shed 3 bases, and the junction held 3 bases outside the gene matches. CDR3 coding DNA: TGTGCCAGCAGCCAAGGGACTAGCGGAAACTACGAGCAGTACTTC. Encoded protein: CASSQGTSGNYEQYF.

V usage is TRBV5-1 and J usage is TRBJ1-4; weak D call: TRBD1 (5 bases). CDR3 length equals 16 residues. Looked up from germline, CDR1 is SGHRS and CDR2 is YFSETQ. V lost 0 bases to trimming and J lost 0 bases, with 9 bases between them. The CDR3 coding sequence is TGCGCCAGCAGCTTGGGCCAGGGCGCAACTAATGAAAAACTGTTTTTT. Translating gives CASSLGQGATNEKLFF. The whole variable domain, remainder taken from reference TRBV5-1 and TRBJ1-4, is KAGVTQTPRYLIKTRGQQVTLSCSPISGHRSVSWYQQTPGQGLQFLFEYFSETQRNKGNFPGRFSGRQFSNSRSEMNVSTLELGDSALYLCASSLGQGATNEKLFFGSGTQLSVL.

The rearrangement links TRBV28 to TRBJ2-1, with TRBD2 identical over 13 bases. The CDR3 is 17 residues long. V was pared by 7 bases and J by 8 bases, with 14 bases of the junction left unmatched. The V gene's germline CDR1 is MDHEN and CDR2 SYDVKM. The CDR3 DNA follows: TGTGCCAGCACCACGCGGGGCGGGACTAGCGGGATGGATGAGCAGTTCTTC. It codes for CASTTRGGTSGMDEQFF.

The chain uses TRBV15 and TRBJ2-4; 8 bases line up with TRBD2. Per the germline V gene, CDR1 is LNHNV and CDR2 is YYDKDF (reference sequence). The CDR3 is 15 amino acids. Trimming took 3 bases from V and 7 from J; bases not matched to a gene: 8. The CDR3 is CATSSGRAEANIQYF. The CDR3 DNA sequence: TGTGCCACCAGCAGCGGGAGGGCCGAGGCGAACATTCAGTACTTC.

CDR3 DNA: TGTGCCAGCAGTTTAGCGGGAGGAGCGTTAAACATTCAGTACTTC. This translates into CASSLAGGALNIQYF. The rearrangement links TRBV28 to TRBJ2-4, with 8 nucleotides matching TRBD2. After removal of 2 bases from V and 6 bases from J, the junction contained 6 bases not matched to a gene. CDR3 length: 15 amino acids. CDR1 is MDHEN and CDR2 is SYDVKM in the germline V gene.

V usage is TRBV9 and J usage is TRBJ2-3; TRBD2 matches at 10 bases. This CDR3 spans 21 amino acids. Unmatched junction bases numbered 20, after V lost 0 bases and J lost 4 bases. Germline V lookup: CDR1 SGDLS, CDR2 YYNGEE. This CDR3 is CASSVATGTRTSGQHADTQYF. CDR3 DNA sequence: TGTGCCAGCAGCGTAGCTACCGGGACTAGGACTAGCGGCCAGCACGCAGATACGCAGTATTTT.

CDR3 DNA sequence: TGTGCCAGCAGTTACTACGGGGGTGAGCAGTTCTTC. Translation gives CASSYYGGEQFF. The rearrangement links TRBV6-5 to TRBJ2-1; maybe TRBD2 (6 bases). The CDR3 runs to 12 residues. V lost 1 base and J lost 9, with 7 bases in between. CDR1 and CDR2 from the germline V gene are MNHEY and SVGAGI.

The rearrangement links TRBV6-6 to TRBJ2-2; no clear D gene. The CDR3 loop spans 13 amino acids. Germline lookup yields CDR1 MNHNY and CDR2 SVGAGI (reference sequence). The V gene lost 6 bases and the J gene lost 3 bases, with 8 bases spanning the gap. CDR3 nucleotide sequence: TGTGCCAGCAGCCCTAGGTACACCGGGGAGCTGTTTTTT. Translated: CASSPRYTGELFF.

This chain joins TRBV29-1 and TRBJ2-5; D uncertain. V dropped 4 bases and J dropped 3 bases, with 12 bases sitting between them. The CDR3 length is 13 residues. The germline gives CDR1 SQVTM, CDR2 ANQGSEA. CDR3 loop: CSVGIYAKETQYF. For the CDR3, the DNA is TGCAGCGTTGGTATATATGCTAAAGAGACCCAGTACTTC.

The rearrangement joins TRBV2 to TRBJ1-6; 7 nucleotides match TRBD1. Unmatched junction bases numbered 10, after V lost 7 bases and J lost 7 bases. This CDR3 is built from 15 residues. CDR1 is SNHLY, CDR2 FYNNEI, per germline. CDR3 in amino acids: CASTIAAGGNSPLHF. The CDR3 DNA reads as TGTGCCAGCACGATAGCGGCAGGGGGAAATTCACCCCTCCACTTT. The variable domain in full, completed from reference TRBV2 and TRBJ1-6, reads EPEVTQTPSHQVTQMGQEVILRCVPISNHLYFYWYRQILGQKVEFLVSFYNNEISEKSEIFDDQFSVERPDGSNFTLKIRSTKLEDSAMYFCASTIAAGGNSPLHFGNGTRLTVT.

This chain joins TRBV27 and TRBJ2-5, with D perhaps TRBD2 (6 bases). CDR3 size: 15 residues. The V and J ends lost 5 bases and 2 bases respectively, with 15 bases between them. From germline, CDR1 is MNHEY and CDR2 SMNVEV (reference sequence). CDR3 nucleotides: TGTGCCAGCAGTAAACAGGACTACACACAAGAGACCCAGTACTTC. This encodes CASSKQDYTQETQYF.

This clone came up once. The chain uses TRBV6-4 and TRBJ2-1, with TRBD2 matching 9 bases. This CDR3 has 15 residues. Germline trimming cut 6 bases from V and 2 bases from J; bases unmatched to any gene: 5. Germline V gene data show CDR1 as MRHNA and CDR2 as SNTAGT. Here the CDR3 reads CASSPTSGPYNEQFF. Written as DNA, the CDR3 is TGTGCCAGCAGCCCTACTAGCGGGCCCTACAATGAGCAGTTCTTC.

This clone has just a few counts. The gene calls are TRBV28 and TRBJ2-3; TRBD2 agrees at 7 bases. After removal of 3 bases from V and 2 bases from J, the junction contained 14 bases not matched to a gene. The length of the CDR3 is 18 residues. Germline CDR1 reads MDHEN; CDR2 reads SYDVKM. The CDR3 coding sequence is TGTGCCAGCAGTTTCCCCTTCAGCATGGCGGGGGACACAGATACGCAGTATTTT. Translated: CASSFPFSMAGDTDTQYF.

This clone appeared a single time. The gene calls are TRBV28 and TRBJ1-5; no definite D call. CDR3 length: 15 residues. Germline-derived CDR1 and CDR2 are MDHEN and SYDVKM. The ends were cut back, 7 bases at V and 3 bases at J, with 16 bases in the middle. CDR3 bases: TGTGCCAGCAACGCGGCGGCAGCTTACAATCAGCCCCAGCATTTT. This gives the protein CASNAAAAYNQPQHF.

The J gene is TRBJ2-3, the V gene TRBV13; possibly TRBD2 for D (6 bases). The length of the CDR3 is 16 residues. Per the germline V gene, CDR1 is PRHDT and CDR2 is FYEKMQ (reference sequence). The V end lost 3 bases, the J end lost 5 bases, and 18 bases lay between the germline ends. The CDR3 region has the DNA TGTGCCAGCAGCTTGGACATAGCGCGAGCGGGAGATACGCAGTATTTT. This sequence encodes CASSLDIARAGDTQYF.

V is TRBV4-1 and J is TRBJ2-7; 7 nucleotides agree with TRBD1. Germline V gene lookup returns CDR1 MGHRA and CDR2 YSYEKL. The CDR3 is 17 amino acids. V lost 0 bases to trimming and J lost 8 bases; unmatched junction nucleotides: 16. For the CDR3, the DNA is TGCGCCAGCAGCCAAGACGTTCCGGGGACAGCCGGAGTGCAGCAGTACTTC. Its translation: CASSQDVPGTAGVQQYF.

This clone occurred a few times. The chain's CDR3 is CASRKGQFNTEAFF. The CDR3 DNA reads TGTGCCAGCAGGAAGGGACAGTTTAACACTGAAGCTTTCTTT. The chain links TRBV2 to TRBJ1-1; 7 nucleotides line up with TRBD1. The CDR3 extends over 14 amino acids. V dropped 6 bases and J dropped 2; count of bases not matched to a gene: 6. The V gene's germline CDR1 is SNHLY and CDR2 FYNNEI.

The CDR3 sequence: CASSFRGEGSNQPQHF. The DNA for the CDR3 is TGTGCCAGCAGTTTTCGGGGGGAGGGGAGCAATCAGCCCCAGCATTTT. The rearrangement uses TRBV27 and TRBJ1-5, with a possible D match to TRBD1 (5 bases). The CDR3 has 16 amino acids. Trimming removed 3 bases from V and 1 base from J, with 13 bases in between. CDR1 MNHEY and CDR2 SMNVEV come from the germline V gene (reference sequence).

The chain has TRBV18 and TRBJ1-4, with 7 bases that match TRBD1. The CDR3 has 16 amino acids. CDR1 and CDR2 from the germline V gene are KGHSH and LQKENI. The V and J ends lost 3 bases and 7 bases, in that order; junction bases with no gene match: 11. As DNA, the CDR3 is TGTGCCAGCTCACCGCCGACAGGGCTGCACGGTGAAAAACTGTTTTTT. Protein sequence: CASSPPTGLHGEKLFF. Supplemented by reference TRBV18 and TRBJ1-4, the full variable domain reads NAGVMQNPRHLVRRRGQEARLRCSPMKGHSHVYWYRQLPEEGLKFMVYLQKENIIDESGMPKERFSAEFPKEGPSILRIQQVVRGDSAAYFCASSPPTGLHGEKLFFGSGTQLSVL.

The chain joins TRBV28 to TRBJ2-7, with 14 bases that match TRBD2. V was pared by 0 bases and J by 4 bases, with 2 bases of the junction left unmatched. The CDR3 runs to 16 residues. In germline, CDR1 is MDHEN, CDR2 SYDVKM. CDR3 residues: CASSLWGLAGVYEQYF. CDR3 DNA: TGTGCCAGCAGTTTATGGGGACTAGCGGGAGTATACGAGCAGTACTTC.

This rearrangement joins TRBV7-9 to TRBJ2-3; 8 bases line up with TRBD1. Trimming removed 4 bases from V and 3 bases from J; junction bases left unmatched: 9. CDR3 length equals 16 residues. Germline assignment: CDR1 SEHNR and CDR2 FQNEAQ (reference sequence). The CDR3 region is CASSSPTRQGTDTQYF. The CDR3, as DNA: TGTGCCAGCAGCTCCCCAACCAGACAGGGGACAGATACGCAGTATTTT.

CDR3 coding DNA: TGTGCCAGCAGTCCCCGCGGTGGGGCCAACGTCCTGACTTTC. Its protein is CASSPRGGANVLTF. The chain employs TRBV27 and TRBJ2-6; no definite D call. Trimming took off 5 bases at V and 3 bases at J, with 8 bases between the two ends. The germline V gene encodes CDR1 MNHEY and CDR2 SMNVEV (reference sequence). The CDR3 is made up of 14 amino acids. The whole variable domain, remainder taken from reference TRBV27 and TRBJ2-6, is EAQVTQNPRYLITVTGKKLTVTCSQNMNHEYMSWYRQDPGLGLRQIYYSMNVEVTDKGDVPEGYKVSRKEKRNFPLILESPSPNQTSLYFCASSPRGGANVLTFGAGSRLTVL.

The chain employs TRBV28 and TRBJ2-4; a weak D match, TRBD1 (6 bases). Trimming removed 2 bases at V and 1 base at J, with 21 bases between. Germline loops: CDR1 MDHEN, CDR2 SYDVKM. This CDR3 spans 19 amino acids. CDR3 sequence reads: CASSLVQGWGMTAKNIQYF. DNA for the CDR3: TGTGCCAGCAGTTTAGTACAGGGATGGGGAATGACGGCCAAAAACATTCAGTACTTC.

CDR3 in DNA: TGTGCCAGGGCCGTCGGGCAGGGATTCTACGAGCAGTACTTC. Protein sequence: CARAVGQGFYEQYF. The J gene is TRBJ2-7, the V gene TRBV9; a possible D gene is TRBD1 (5 bases). The length of the CDR3 is 14 residues. Germline CDR1 reads SGDLS; CDR2 reads YYNGEE. The V and J ends lost 8 bases and 3 bases respectively, with 18 bases between them.

The V gene is TRBV4-2, the J gene TRBJ1-3; maybe TRBD1 (5 bases). The CDR3 length is 17 residues. Trimming pared 3 bases from V and 2 bases from J, leaving 17 bases between. The V gene's germline CDR1 is LGHNA and CDR2 YNFKEQ. In DNA form, the CDR3 reads TGTGCCAGCAGCCAGTCCCCTTGGGGCGCGGCTGGAAACACCATATATTTT. It yields the protein CASSQSPWGAAGNTIYF.

V is TRBV18 and J is TRBJ2-1; a weak D match, TRBD1 (5 bases). Trimming removed 1 base from V and 4 bases from J, with 11 bases in between. Germline CDR1 and CDR2: KGHSH and LQKENI. This CDR3 is 15 amino acids long. The CDR3 DNA is TGTGCCAGCTCACCACGGGGCAACAGTTACAATGAGCAGTTCTTC. Translating gives CASSPRGNSYNEQFF.

Points on this clone: A read error may produce the germline difference seen at one junction end. This chain joins TRBV19 and TRBJ2-3, with D hard to call. Germline V gives CDR1 LNHDA, CDR2 SQIVND (reference sequence). This CDR3 has 15 amino acids. The CDR3 region has the DNA TGTGCCAGTGGTATGCGGAGCCCGAGCACAGATACGCAGTATTTT. This encodes CASGMRSPSTDTQYF.